One sample yielded the 28 T cell receptor beta chains listed below, sequenced in a study of control samples from healthy donors and cancer patients (dated by TCRdb to the early 2020s). Libraries were constructed by the immunoSEQ multiplex PCR assay. The clones in this table, taken by TCRdb from immuneACCESS, are in-frame only. Not every clone is retained; where verified, under half of the shortfall comes from an unresolved V gene, and the cause of the rest is unknown. The sample profile shows 100,000 to 150,000 clones; roughly nine tenths of them were found once. Around 2% of the sample is held by the ten biggest clonotypes. Specimen: blood. These receptors all stem from a man aged 18 to 30 in good health.

This clone appeared once. The chain links TRBV2 to TRBJ2-5; 7 bases align to TRBD1. The germline V gene encodes CDR1 SNHLY and CDR2 FYNNEI. The CDR3 spans 14 residues. J lost 2 bases, V lost 7 bases, and 7 bases had no gene match. In nucleotides, the CDR3 is TGTGCCAGCATCGCCCGGGACAGACAAGAGACCCAGTACTTC. Translation gives CASIARDRQETQYF.

The chain uses TRBV5-4 and TRBJ2-3; D possibly corresponds to TRBD2 (5 bases). The length of the CDR3 is 15 residues. Trimming stripped 3 bases from V and 2 bases from J, with 13 bases between. Looked up from germline, CDR1 is SGHNT and CDR2 is YYREEE (reference sequence). CDR3 sequence: CASSSRSGPTDTQYF. The CDR3 coding sequence is TGTGCCAGCAGCTCCAGGAGCGGCCCCACAGATACGCAGTATTTT.

The CDR3 DNA follows: TGTGCCAGCAGTTCCGGGACGAGCTATGGCTACACCTTC. Its protein product is CASSSGTSYGYTF. The chain uses TRBV27 and TRBJ1-2; tentative D call: TRBD1 (5 bases). The CDR3 length is 13 residues. The germline V gene encodes CDR1 MNHEY and CDR2 SMNVEV (reference sequence). V lost 4 bases and J 4 bases, leaving 10 bases between the germline ends.

V is TRBV5-4 and J is TRBJ1-1; the D gene is possibly TRBD1 (6 bases). This CDR3 is 14 amino acids long. Germline V gives CDR1 SGHNT, CDR2 YYREEE (reference sequence). Trimming cost V 0 bases and J 7 bases, with 13 bases left between them. CDR3 loop: CASSLGASQGEAFF. The CDR3 DNA sequence: TGTGCCAGCAGCTTGGGGGCGTCACAGGGTGAAGCTTTCTTT.

This chain uses TRBV4-2 with TRBJ2-1, with 9 bases lining up with TRBD2. Trimming cost V 1 base and J 5 bases; bases outside gene matches: 3. There are 15 residues in the CDR3. Germline assignment: CDR1 LGHNA and CDR2 YNFKEQ. CDR3 DNA sequence: TGTGCCAGCAGCCAAGGACTAGCGGAAAACAATGAGCAGTTCTTC. It encodes CASSQGLAENNEQFF.

This rearrangement joins TRBV6-5 to TRBJ2-1; 7 nucleotides match TRBD2. The CDR3 totals 14 residues. Germline loops: CDR1 MNHEY, CDR2 SVGAGI. Trimming at V came to 11 bases and at J to 5 bases, leaving 12 bases not matched to a gene. The CDR3, as DNA: TGTGCCCTTTCCCCACTAGCGAGCCACAATGAGCAGTTCTTC. Its protein product is CALSPLASHNEQFF.

The rearrangement uses TRBV19 and TRBJ2-2; D call uncertain. The germline V and J ends were trimmed by 5 bases and 5 bases, with 21 bases remaining between them. This CDR3 contains 17 residues. Germline V gene sequence: CDR1 LNHDA, CDR2 SQIVND (reference sequence). CDR3 sequence (DNA): TGTGCCAGTAGTCCCTGGGGTACCAAAACCCGAACCGGGGAGCTGTTTTTT. Its protein product is CASSPWGTKTRTGELFF.

The rearrangement joins TRBV5-1 to TRBJ2-1; D is unclear. This CDR3 spans 12 amino acids. Germline CDR1 reads SGHRS; CDR2 reads YFSETQ. V was cut by 4 bases and J by 5 bases, with 7 bases left in between. CDR3 sequence reads: CASSDVNNEQFF. The CDR3 coding sequence is TGCGCCAGCAGCGACGTAAACAATGAGCAGTTCTTC.

The gene calls are TRBV10-3 and TRBJ1-4; 7 positions agree with TRBD1. This CDR3 has 14 amino acids. Germline values: CDR1 ENHRY, CDR2 SYGVKD. The V segment lost 3 bases and the J segment 7 bases; nucleotides outside the gene matches: 5. This chain's CDR3 is CAISEWQGGEKLFF. CDR3 DNA: TGTGCCATCAGTGAATGGCAGGGGGGTGAAAAACTGTTTTTT.

The CDR3 reads CSVDFEGLGYGYTF. For the CDR3, the DNA is TGCAGCGTTGATTTCGAGGGGCTTGGCTATGGCTACACCTTC. This rearrangement joins TRBV29-1 to TRBJ1-2, with D maybe TRBD1 (5 bases). The CDR3 is 14 amino acids. Trimming pared 3 bases from V and 4 bases from J, leaving 15 bases between. From germline, CDR1 is SQVTM and CDR2 ANQGSEA.

J is TRBJ1-5 and V is TRBV3-1 (or the pseudogene TRBV3-2); D not resolved. The CDR3 length is 16 residues. Looked up from germline, CDR1 is LGHDT and CDR2 is YNNKEL (reference sequence). The V end was cut by 4 bases, the J end by 4 bases, with 17 bases between. The CDR3, as DNA: TGTGCCAGCAGCCTTCGAAGCGGAGTTGGAAATCAGCCCCAGCATTTT. Translating it yields CASSLRSGVGNQPQHF.

V gene TRBV28 combines with J gene TRBJ2-1, with a weak D call TRBD2 (6 bases). The germline V gene encodes CDR1 MDHEN and CDR2 SYDVKM. V was trimmed by 6 bases and J by 14 bases, leaving 17 bases between them. CDR3 length: 12 amino acids. This chain's CDR3 is CASSPSQRAKFF. The CDR3 nucleotides read TGTGCCAGCAGCCCTTCTCAGCGGGCGAAGTTCTTC. The variable domain in full, with the rest retrieved from reference TRBV28 and TRBJ2-1, is DVKVTQSSRYLVKRTGEKVFLECVQDMDHENMFWYRQDPGLGLRLIYFSYDVKMKEKGDIPEGYSVSREKKERFSLILESASTNQTSMYLCASSPSQRAKFFGPGTRLTVL.

The chain recombines TRBV24-1 with TRBJ1-1; 9 nucleotides line up with TRBD1. CDR1 and CDR2 from the germline V gene are KGHDR and SFDVKD. The CDR3 consists of 16 residues. J gave up 4 bases and V 4 bases, and 9 bases lay outside the gene matches. CDR3 sequence: CATSDAKGTGSTEAFF. Here the CDR3 DNA reads TGTGCCACCAGTGACGCGAAAGGGACAGGGAGCACTGAAGCTTTCTTT.

The genes are TRBV7-9 and TRBJ1-1; D not certain. This CDR3 is 14 amino acids long. Per the germline V gene, CDR1 is SEHNR and CDR2 is FQNEAQ (reference sequence). Trimming took off 0 bases at V and 1 base at J, with 6 bases between the two ends. The CDR3 nucleotides are TGTGCCAGCAGCTTAGCGCTGGGGAACACTGAAGCTTTCTTT. It is translated as CASSLALGNTEAFF.

This rearrangement joins TRBV18 to TRBJ1-4; D remains ambiguous. Trimming cost V 3 bases and J 0 bases, with 8 bases left between them. In germline, CDR1 is KGHSH, CDR2 LQKENI. This CDR3 region has 15 residues. The CDR3 loop is CASSPNTATNEKLFF. The CDR3 coding sequence is TGTGCCAGCTCACCGAACACTGCAACTAATGAAAAACTGTTTTTT. The whole variable domain, remainder taken from reference TRBV18 and TRBJ1-4, is NAGVMQNPRHLVRRRGQEARLRCSPMKGHSHVYWYRQLPEEGLKFMVYLQKENIIDESGMPKERFSAEFPKEGPSILRIQQVVRGDSAAYFCASSPNTATNEKLFFGSGTQLSVL.

The chain uses TRBV6-5 and TRBJ2-3, with D perhaps TRBD2 (6 bases). Looked up from germline, CDR1 is MNHEY and CDR2 is SVGAGI. This CDR3 has 15 amino acids. V was trimmed by 5 bases and J by 4 bases, leaving 16 bases between them. CDR3 sequence reads: CASSPLGGGSDTQYF. The CDR3 DNA follows: TGTGCCAGCAGTCCATTGGGGGGTGGGTCAGATACGCAGTATTTT.

V gene TRBV5-4 combines with J gene TRBJ2-2; 12 nucleotides agree with TRBD2. Trimming removed 2 bases from V and 6 bases from J; junction bases left unmatched: 5. The germline gives CDR1 SGHNT, CDR2 YYREEE (reference sequence). The CDR3 runs 16 residues. The CDR3 DNA follows: TGTGCCAGCAGCTTAGGACTAGCGGGACAGCCCGGGGAGCTGTTTTTT. Translated, it gives CASSLGLAGQPGELFF.

This rearrangement joins TRBV28 to TRBJ2-7; D gene ambiguous. V gave up 4 bases and J gave up 3 bases, with 10 bases separating them. The CDR3 is 13 amino acids. Looked up from germline, CDR1 is MDHEN and CDR2 is SYDVKM. CDR3 DNA sequence: TGTGCCAGCAGTTGGGGTCCAGGCTACGAGCAGTACTTC. This gives the protein CASSWGPGYEQYF.

The chain links TRBV19 to TRBJ1-2; 11 bases map to TRBD1. Unmatched junction bases numbered 9, after V lost 6 bases and J lost 6 bases. This CDR3 is 15 amino acids long. Germline V lookup: CDR1 LNHDA, CDR2 SQIVND (reference sequence). CDR3 amino acids: CASRQTGTGGNGYTF. CDR3 DNA sequence: TGTGCCAGTAGACAAACCGGGACAGGGGGGAATGGCTACACCTTC.

The chain uses TRBV24-1 and TRBJ2-5, with a possible D match to TRBD1 (5 bases). CDR3 size: 13 residues. The V and J ends lost 3 bases and 2 bases respectively, with 6 bases between them. The germline V gene has CDR1 KGHDR and CDR2 SFDVKD. The CDR3 nucleotides are TGTGCCACCAGTGATCCAGGGCAAGAGACCCAGTACTTC. Translating it yields CATSDPGQETQYF.

The chain uses TRBV27 and TRBJ1-1; unclear D gene. The CDR3 runs 13 residues. Germline values: CDR1 MNHEY, CDR2 SMNVEV (reference sequence). Trimming pared 5 bases from V and 6 bases from J, leaving 13 bases between. CDR3 sequence reads: CASSPLPRPEAFF. The CDR3 DNA sequence: TGTGCCAGCAGTCCCCTCCCCAGGCCTGAAGCTTTCTTT.

In DNA form, the CDR3 reads TGTGCCAGAAGCTACACGGGGGATCACAGCTCCTACGAGCAGTACTTC. Residues: CARSYTGDHSSYEQYF. The V gene is TRBV5-3, the J gene TRBJ2-7, with D possibly TRBD2 on 6 matching bases. TRBV5-3 is reported as an ORF; its role is uncertain. The V end was cut by 3 bases, the J end by 0 bases, with 16 bases between. The CDR3 totals 16 residues.

The chain carries TRBV5-4 and TRBJ2-7; D unresolved. Germline CDR1 reads SGHNT; CDR2 reads YYREEE (reference sequence). The ends were cut back, 4 bases at V and 3 bases at J, with 8 bases in the middle. The CDR3 has 12 residues. The CDR3 DNA sequence: TGTGCCAGCAGCAAGGACCGCTACGAGCAGTACTTC. Its protein is CASSKDRYEQYF.

The chain uses TRBV6-5 and TRBJ1-5; D call uncertain. Germline CDR1 MNHEY, CDR2 SVGAGI. The CDR3 is 14 amino acids. Between the trimmed V and J ends, which lost 0 bases and 5 bases, there was a span of 8 bases. The CDR3 bases are TGTGCCAGCAGTTACTCTGACACCTATCAGCCCCAGCATTTT. As protein: CASSYSDTYQPQHF.

This chain links TRBV7-7 with TRBJ2-1, with 9 bases aligning to TRBD1. With 1 base clipped from V and 9 bases from J, the junction kept 10 bases outside the gene matches. The CDR3 runs 16 residues. The germline V gene has CDR1 SSHAT and CDR2 FNYEAQ (reference sequence). The CDR3 DNA sequence: TGTGCCAGCAGCTTAGTGGGGACAGGGAAGTTGGCTGAGCAGTTCTTC. Its protein product is CASSLVGTGKLAEQFF.

The chain combines TRBV19 with TRBJ1-2; perhaps TRBD1 as D (6 bases). The CDR3 has 13 residues. Germline lookup yields CDR1 LNHDA and CDR2 SQIVND (reference sequence). Trimming removed 8 bases from V and 1 base from J, with 11 bases in between. CDR3 in amino acids: CASWGQYNYGYTF. The CDR3 region has the DNA TGTGCCAGTTGGGGACAATATAACTATGGCTACACCTTC. Full variable domain (rest looked up from reference TRBV19 and TRBJ1-2): DGGITQSPKYLFRKEGQNVTLSCEQNLNHDAMYWYRQDPGQGLRLIYYSQIVNDFQKGDIAEGYSVSREKKESFPLTVTSAQKNPTAFYLCASWGQYNYGYTFGSGTRLTVV.

The chain recombines TRBV9 with TRBJ1-1; no firm D call. The CDR3 covers 12 residues. V dropped 0 bases and J dropped 6 bases, with 6 bases sitting between them. The germline V gene has CDR1 SGDLS and CDR2 YYNGEE. This CDR3 is CASSVDTAEAFF. The CDR3, as DNA: TGTGCCAGCAGCGTAGATACAGCTGAAGCTTTCTTT. The entire variable domain, with the rest obtained from reference TRBV9 and TRBJ1-1, is as follows: DSGVTQTPKHLITATGQRVTLRCSPRSGDLSVYWYQQSLDQGLQFLIQYYNGEERAKGNILERFSAQQFPDLHSELNLSSLELGDSALYFCASSVDTAEAFFGQGTRLTVV.

The genes are TRBV6-5 and TRBJ1-1; D gene ambiguous. The CDR3 loop spans 11 amino acids. Germline lookup yields CDR1 MNHEY and CDR2 SVGAGI. V lost 7 bases and J lost 5, with 8 bases in between. This CDR3 is CASKSGTEAFF. CDR3 sequence (DNA): TGTGCCAGCAAATCCGGTACTGAAGCTTTCTTT.